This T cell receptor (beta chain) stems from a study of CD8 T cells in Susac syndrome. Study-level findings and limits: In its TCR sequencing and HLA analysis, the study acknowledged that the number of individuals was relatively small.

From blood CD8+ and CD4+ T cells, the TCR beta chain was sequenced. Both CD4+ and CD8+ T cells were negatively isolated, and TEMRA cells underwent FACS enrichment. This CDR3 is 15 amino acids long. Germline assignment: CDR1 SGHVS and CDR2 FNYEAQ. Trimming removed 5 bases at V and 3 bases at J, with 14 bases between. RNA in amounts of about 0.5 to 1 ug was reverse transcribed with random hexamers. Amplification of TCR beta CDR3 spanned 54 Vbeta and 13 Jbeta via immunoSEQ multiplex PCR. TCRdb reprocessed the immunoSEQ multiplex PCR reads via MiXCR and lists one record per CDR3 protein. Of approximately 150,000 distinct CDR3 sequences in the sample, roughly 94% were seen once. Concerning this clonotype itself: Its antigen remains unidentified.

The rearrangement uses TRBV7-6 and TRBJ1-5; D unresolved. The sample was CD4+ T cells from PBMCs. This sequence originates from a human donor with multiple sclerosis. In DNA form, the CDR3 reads TGTGCCAGCAGCCCGACGGGCAGCTCCAATCAGCCCCAGCATTTT. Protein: CASSPTGSSNQPQHF.